Presented here are 22 T cell receptor beta chains from one specimen sequenced in a study of blood T cell repertoires in COVID-19 (dated by TCRdb to about 2020). The method was the immunoSEQ multiplex PCR assay. Entries here come from immuneACCESS through TCRdb and include only in-frame sequences with V and J called. Some clones fail to appear in such tables; in the studies checked, an unresolved V gene covers under half of the shortfall, and the cause of the remainder is unknown. Here the sample has 300,000 or so clones; about 82% occur a single time. The ten largest clonotypes hold around 3.9% of the sample. Sequenced material: peripheral blood. The receptors come from a woman between 50 and 59 years old with active or convalescent COVID-19.

The CDR3 DNA is TGCGCCAGCAGCCAAGCGGGGGGACTAGCGGGAGGGTACGAGCAGTACTTC. Translated, it gives CASSQAGGLAGGYEQYF. The V and J genes are TRBV4-1 and TRBJ2-7; 16 bases agree with TRBD2. Germline loops: CDR1 MGHRA, CDR2 YSYEKL. CDR3 length equals 17 residues. Trimming cost V 1 base and J 4 bases; bases outside gene matches: 4.

The CDR3 here is CASSQTGTSIYEQYF. The CDR3 DNA sequence: TGTGCCAGCAGCCAAACTGGGACTAGCATCTACGAGCAGTACTTC. The chain is built from TRBV14 and TRBJ2-7, with 9 nucleotides matching TRBD2. Germline V lookup: CDR1 SGHDN, CDR2 FVKESK. V was clipped by 2 bases and J by 3 bases; unmatched bases: 5. The CDR3 loop spans 15 amino acids.

This rearrangement joins TRBV20-1 to TRBJ1-2; D is perhaps TRBD1 (6 bases). CDR3 length equals 15 residues. The germline CDR1 and CDR2 sequences are DFQATT and SNEGSKA (reference sequence). Trimming stripped 3 bases from V and 7 bases from J, with 21 bases between. CDR3 in amino acids: CSASSLAGVGRGYTF. CDR3 nucleotide sequence: TGCAGTGCTAGTAGTTTGGCAGGGGTAGGGCGTGGCTACACCTTC.

V is TRBV19 and J is TRBJ1-4, with D unclear. CDR1 and CDR2 (germline): LNHDA, SQIVND (reference sequence). CDR3 size: 13 residues. V shed 2 bases and J shed 11 bases, with 12 bases lying between them. The CDR3, as DNA: TGTGCCAGTAGTATACTCGGCGGGGAGAAACTGTTTTTT. Amino acid sequence: CASSILGGEKLFF.

The chain recombines TRBV7-9 with TRBJ1-1; 8 bases are a match to TRBD1. The CDR3 runs 16 residues. The germline CDR1 and CDR2 sequences are SEHNR and FQNEAQ (reference sequence). After removal of 5 bases from V and 0 bases from J, the junction contained 8 bases not matched to a gene. DNA for the CDR3: TGTGCCAGCAGCCCTCGCAGGGGGCGTTTGAACACTGAAGCTTTCTTT. Protein product: CASSPRRGRLNTEAFF.

The chain joins TRBV5-4 to TRBJ2-7; 10 positions match TRBD2. The length of the CDR3 is 18 residues. Germline loops: CDR1 SGHNT, CDR2 YYREEE (reference sequence). The V gene end was trimmed by 4 bases and the J gene end by 0 bases; junction bases not matched to a gene: 13. The CDR3 DNA follows: TGTGCCAGCAGCCCCGCGGGGTTACTAGCGGGGAGCTCCTACGAGCAGTACTTC. As protein: CASSPAGLLAGSSYEQYF.

V gene TRBV5-1 combines with J gene TRBJ1-3, with D unresolved. The CDR3 spans 17 residues. Germline assignment: CDR1 SGHRS and CDR2 YFSETQ. V lost 0 bases and J 3 bases, leaving 16 bases between the germline ends. CDR3 region: CASSLAGPREFGNTIYF. The CDR3, as DNA: TGCGCCAGCAGCTTGGCGGGTCCCCGGGAGTTTGGAAACACCATATATTTT.

This clone came up a few times. The rearrangement uses TRBV7-2 and TRBJ1-1; D perhaps matches TRBD1 (5 bases). V lost 7 bases to trimming and J lost 0 bases, with 12 bases between them. The CDR3 sequence is 14 residues long. Germline V lookup: CDR1 SGHTA, CDR2 FQGNSA. DNA for the CDR3: TGTGCCAGCAACATTCGGGGGATGAACACTGAAGCTTTCTTT. Protein: CASNIRGMNTEAFF.

The genes are TRBV7-3 and TRBJ1-2, with unresolved D. From germline, CDR1 is SGHTA and CDR2 FQGTGA. Trimming removed 2 bases from V and 8 bases from J, with 15 bases in between. The CDR3 runs 14 residues. The CDR3 sequence: CASSLGERAGGYTF. The CDR3 DNA sequence: TGTGCCAGCAGCTTAGGGGAGAGGGCAGGAGGCTACACCTTC.

The DNA of the CDR3 is TGTGCCAGCAGCATGGAGGGGTACGAGCAGTACTTC. Translating gives CASSMEGYEQYF. This chain connects TRBV7-9 to TRBJ2-7, with D perhaps matching TRBD2 (6 bases). The length of the CDR3 is 12 residues. Per germline, CDR1 SEHNR and CDR2 FQNEAQ (reference sequence). Trimming took 5 bases from V and 4 from J, leaving 9 bases between them.

In its sample, this clone was seen a few times. The V and J genes are TRBV2 and TRBJ1-6; TRBD1 aligns across 7 bases. The CDR3 is 15 amino acids. Germline loops: CDR1 SNHLY, CDR2 FYNNEI. V gave up 5 bases and J gave up 5 bases; unmatched junction bases: 6. DNA for the CDR3: TGTGCCAGCAGTCCACAGGGGAGCGATAATTCACCCCTCCACTTT. Protein product: CASSPQGSDNSPLHF.

This clone was seen a single time. DNA for the CDR3: TGTGCCACTGCTCCGGGACTAGCGGGAGGTAGAGAGCAGTACTTC. It codes for CATAPGLAGGREQYF. This rearrangement joins TRBV27 to TRBJ2-7; 15 positions match TRBD2. Germline CDR1 reads MNHEY; CDR2 reads SMNVEV (reference sequence). The CDR3 contains 15 residues. After removal of 10 bases from V and 7 bases from J, the junction contained 11 bases not matched to a gene.

The chain has TRBV11-2 and TRBJ2-3; 10 nucleotides line up with TRBD2. The CDR3 covers 17 residues. J was trimmed by 5 bases and V by 5 bases; bases with no gene match: 13. The germline V gene has CDR1 SGHAT and CDR2 FQNNGV. CDR3 DNA sequence: TGTGCCAGCAGCATCAGGGGGGGGCTAGCGGGAGTAGATACGCAGTATTTT. Protein product: CASSIRGGLAGVDTQYF.

The CDR3 DNA follows: TGTGCCATCAGTGTTTCGGAGAGCTCCTACAATGAGCAGTTCTTC. It yields the protein CAISVSESSYNEQFF. This chain links TRBV10-3 with TRBJ2-1, with D unresolved. Germline loops: CDR1 ENHRY, CDR2 SYGVKD. V was clipped by 4 bases and J by 0 bases, with 10 bases between them. The CDR3 is made up of 15 amino acids.

The V call is TRBV2, the J call TRBJ2-2; 7 nucleotides align to TRBD1. Germline V lookup: CDR1 SNHLY, CDR2 FYNNEI. V was pared by 4 bases and J by 3 bases, with 2 bases of the junction left unmatched. This CDR3 comprises 14 residues. CDR3 amino acids: CASSGQGYTGELFF. CDR3 nucleotide sequence: TGTGCCAGCAGTGGACAGGGTTACACCGGGGAGCTGTTTTTT.

The gene calls are TRBV7-9 and TRBJ2-1; D is perhaps TRBD2 (6 bases). CDR3 size: 19 residues. V was cut by 4 bases and J by 4 bases, with 26 bases left in between. The germline V gene has CDR1 SEHNR and CDR2 FQNEAQ (reference sequence). CDR3 amino acids: CASSSLLPGLRFTYNEQFF. The CDR3 nucleotides read TGTGCCAGCAGCTCACTCCTACCGGGACTTAGATTCACTTACAATGAGCAGTTCTTC.

The chain uses TRBV7-2 and TRBJ2-7, with D possibly being TRBD2 (6 bases). Germline V gives CDR1 SGHTA, CDR2 FQGNSA. This CDR3 has 15 residues. V dropped 5 bases and J dropped 2 bases, with 16 bases sitting between them. CDR3 region: CASSTNSGDPYEQYF. CDR3 in DNA: TGTGCCAGCAGCACCAATAGCGGAGACCCCTACGAGCAGTACTTC. Filled out from reference TRBV7-2 and TRBJ2-7, the complete variable domain reads GAGVSQSPSNKVTEKGKDVELRCDPISGHTALYWYRQSLGQGLEFLIYFQGNSAPDKSGLPSDRFSAERTGGSVSTLTIQRTQQEDSAVYLCASSTNSGDPYEQYFGPGTRLTVT.

This chain links TRBV5-4 with TRBJ2-4; 9 positions agree with TRBD1. Losses at the gene ends were 4 bases for V and 3 bases for J; bases not matched to a gene: 8. This CDR3 has 16 amino acids. CDR1 SGHNT and CDR2 YYREEE come from the germline V gene (reference sequence). This CDR3 reads CASSPGQGSLKNIQYF. The CDR3 region has the DNA TGTGCCAGCAGCCCGGGACAGGGCTCTCTCAAAAACATTCAGTACTTC.

This clone appeared a single time. The gene calls are TRBV19 and TRBJ2-5, with 8 positions matching TRBD2. CDR1 is LNHDA, CDR2 SQIVND, per germline (reference sequence). V lost 4 bases to trimming and J lost 5 bases; unmatched junction nucleotides: 3. The CDR3 extends over 13 amino acids. The CDR3 is CASSSGRKETQYF. The CDR3 DNA reads as TGTGCCAGTAGTAGCGGGAGGAAGGAGACCCAGTACTTC.

V usage is TRBV11-2 and J usage is TRBJ1-2, with 9 bases aligning to TRBD1. The J segment lost 7 bases and the V segment lost 2 bases, leaving 2 bases of the junction unmatched. The CDR3 is 13 residues long. Germline CDR1 is SGHAT and CDR2 is FQNNGV. CDR3 DNA sequence: TGTGCCAGCAGCTTAAGACAGGGGGTTGGCTACACCTTC. Its translation: CASSLRQGVGYTF.

The V gene is TRBV5-1, the J gene TRBJ1-2; D remains unclear. Germline V CDR1 and CDR2: SGHRS, YFSETQ. Trimming stripped 1 base from V and 1 base from J, with 11 bases between. The CDR3 length is 15 residues. The CDR3 is CASSLSPGNNYGYTF. DNA of the CDR3: TGCGCCAGCAGCTTGTCTCCGGGGAATAACTATGGCTACACCTTC.

This chain joins TRBV19 and TRBJ2-5, with TRBD1 as a possible D gene (5 bases). CDR1 and CDR2 (germline): LNHDA, SQIVND (reference sequence). The CDR3 is made up of 13 amino acids. V lost 3 bases and J 5 bases, leaving 10 bases between the germline ends. The CDR3 DNA reads TGTGCCAGTAGTATTGGCAGGGTCGAGACCCAGTACTTC. Translated, it gives CASSIGRVETQYF.